Detailed here is one TCR beta chain. What antigen it recognizes has not been identified. The sample holds no much larger clone one base away, and base qualities are not on file. During the collection period, no infections or other immune events were recorded for the healthy donors. Blood repertoires from healthy donors were used as a training cohort for calibrating time-dependent variance in a beta-binomial model of differential abundance of T-cell clones. The training cohort comprised approximately 10 healthy donors, 3 female and 7 male. Donor ages ranged from about 25 to 70 years, with an average of about 40 years. Whole blood, obtained from a commercial supplier, was collected from each healthy donor at three time points spaced about 2 weeks apart. For immunosequencing, genomic DNA was extracted from unsorted whole blood. The record originates from a study of identifying expanded T cells in peripheral blood (dated by TCRdb to the late 2010s). Study-wide context: Separate aliquots of the same genomic DNA pool were sequenced to produce technical replicates, and four replicates were compared in pairs. On the study overall, not on this receptor specifically: The beta-binomial model significantly reduced the number of clones called differentially abundant and the false-positive rate across all healthy-donor time intervals. The authors expected that over much longer intervals, such as months to years, biological variance in healthy repertoires might increase even further. The binomial model flagged roughly 1.2 differentially abundant clones between technical replicates but 15 to 17 over around two weeks and 19 over approximately four weeks. In all healthy donors, the variance in clone template counts between samples taken two weeks apart rose significantly as total template count increased.

The immunoSEQ Assay, which uses bias-controlled multiplex PCR amplification of genomic DNA, was used to profile TCRbeta CDR3 regions. On the study's bioinformatics: To quantify the absolute abundance of each unique TCRbeta CDR3 region, the sequences were collapsed and filtered. Differential abundance was tested with a binomial (Fisher-equivalent) model and with a beta-binomial model adding time-dependent variance fitted from healthy donors. Any clone with fewer than 5 combined templates was excluded, and a clone was called differentially abundant if its Benjamini-Hochberg FDR was below 0.01. Using the form v = (b*log(k)+a)^2, the beta-binomial variance was modeled as a function of the total template count across the two samples. Imported from immuneACCESS, the table was reduced by TCRdb to in-frame sequences with V and J called. These copies leave out some clones; in studies compared against another copy, an unresolved V gene accounts for under half, and the cause of the remainder is not known. The V and J calls and clone size are taken from that table; D and trimming were inferred from the DNA. The sample data list 55,000 to 80,000 clones, and over 80% of these were observed just once. Of the sample, approximately 19% is held by the ten largest clones.

CDR1 LNHDA and CDR2 SQIVND are derived from the germline V gene (reference sequence). V is shortened by 8 bases, J by 2 bases, and the region joining them spans 16 bases. The CDR3 spans 16 residues, from the cysteine through the phenylalanine. The read is trimmed to its CDR3 DNA, 48 bases read in frame from base 1. What was sequenced was blood. Here the chain combines TRBV19 and TRBJ2-6; the D region possibly corresponds to TRBD1 (5 bases align). This receptor was taken from a person aged 18 to 70 in good health. The encoded CDR3 is CASGEGKGPGANVLTF. Read as DNA, the sequence is TGTGCCAGTGGGGAAGGGAAGGGGCCTGGGGCCAACGTCCTGACTTTC.